A selection of T cell receptor beta chains follows, all from one sample in a study of shared clonotypes between healthy human individuals. Sequenced by immunoSEQ multiplex PCR; TCRdb stores in-frame clones only, minus some. The sample has some 2,100,000 clones, 90% to 95% seen once. The specimen was naive CD8+ T cells from PBMCs. The receptors were sampled from a man aged 18 to 30 in good health. Some clones in this sample may be carry-over from other donors' samples. The CDR3 runs from the conserved cysteine through the conserved F or W. A D gene is named only where the DNA matches it firmly. Rows give clone size only sometimes, using once, few, many, or a class for an expanded clone.

v_call,d_call,j_call,clone_size,cdr3_nt,cdr3_aa
TRBV2,.,TRBJ2-7,.,TGTGCCAGCAGTGAAGCGAGGAACGAGCAGTACTTC,CASSEARNEQYF
TRBV27,TRBD2,TRBJ2-7,.,TGTGCCAGCAGTTTCCACTCTGGACTAGCGGGAAGGGAGCAGTACTTC,CASSFHSGLAGREQYF
TRBV25-1,.,TRBJ2-2,.,TGTGCCAGCAGTGAAGGGTGGTCAGGGGCGCGGACCGGGGAGCTGTTTTTT,CASSEGWSGARTGELFF
TRBV5-4,.,TRBJ2-3,.,TGTGCCAGCAGCTTGGCTTGGTCTCACTCTGAAAGCACAGATACGCAGTATTTT,CASSLAWSHSESTDTQYF
TRBV29-1,.,TRBJ1-2,.,TGCAGCGCCGGCTTAACCGGACAGTCCCATAACTATGGCTACACCTTC,CSAGLTGQSHNYGYTF
TRBV19,.,TRBJ1-1,.,TGTGCCAGTAGTACAACAAATTCTAACACTGAAGCTTTCTTT,CASSTTNSNTEAFF
TRBV28,.,TRBJ2-7,.,TGTGCCAGCAGTTTCCTACCAGGGCTCTACGAGCAGTACTTC,CASSFLPGLYEQYF
TRBV4-3,.,TRBJ2-7,.,TGCGCCAGCAGCCAAGGAGTAGTTGGCTACGAGCAGTACTTC,CASSQGVVGYEQYF
TRBV5-1,TRBD2,TRBJ2-1,.,TGCGCCAGCAGCCTTGAAGCGGGAGTCGGGTACAATGAGCAGTTCTTC,CASSLEAGVGYNEQFF
TRBV6-5,.,TRBJ1-1,.,TGTGCCAGCAGGAGGCTCGAGAACACTGAAGCTTTCTTT,CASRRLENTEAFF
TRBV2,.,TRBJ1-2,.,TGTGCCAGCAGTGAAGGAGGGGATGGCTACACCTTC,CASSEGGDGYTF
TRBV28,.,TRBJ2-2,.,TGTGCCAGCAGTTTTGAGGGGGAGATGATCACCGGGGAGCTGTTTTTT,CASSFEGEMITGELFF
TRBV11-2,TRBD1,TRBJ1-2,.,TGTGCCAGCAGCTACGGGACAGGGGGTTTCTATGGCTACACCTTC,CASSYGTGGFYGYTF
TRBV10-3,TRBD2,TRBJ2-3,once,TGTGCCATCAGCCAACTAGCGGGAGTCACAGATACGCAGTATTTT,CAISQLAGVTDTQYF
TRBV29-1,.,TRBJ2-7,.,TGCAGCGTTGTAGCATTAGGGGCCGCCTACGAGCAGTACTTC,CSVVALGAAYEQYF
TRBV15,.,TRBJ1-5,.,TGTGCCACCAGCAGAGACGGGACCCCGGGGGGAGGTAATCAGCCCCAGCATTTT,CATSRDGTPGGGNQPQHF
TRBV9,.,TRBJ1-3,.,TGTGCCAGTCCCTCAGGCGGCCCAGCGGACACCATATATTTT,CASPSGGPADTIYF
TRBV28,TRBD2,TRBJ2-3,.,TGTGCCAGCAGTTTTGGGCGGGAGGGCTACCCCCAGTTCACGCAGTATTTT,CASSFGREGYPQFTQYF
TRBV6-1,.,TRBJ2-7,.,TGTGCCAGCAGTGATAAGCGCGAGCAGTACTTC,CASSDKREQYF
TRBV6-6,TRBD2,TRBJ2-7,.,TGTGCCAGCAGTCCGGGACTACGCTACGAGCAGTACTTC,CASSPGLRYEQYF
TRBV7-9,TRBD1,TRBJ2-3,.,TGTGCCAGCAGCTACGGACAGGGGGCCTCAGATACGCAGTATTTT,CASSYGQGASDTQYF
TRBV11-2,.,TRBJ1-2,.,TGTGCCAGCAGCCACGACAGTAACTATGGCTACACCTTC,CASSHDSNYGYTF
TRBV28,.,TRBJ2-7,.,TGTGCCAGCAGCCTCCGAACACCTCGATCCGAGCAGTACTTC,CASSLRTPRSEQYF
TRBV7-3,TRBD2,TRBJ2-2,.,TGTGCCAGCAGCAAGGGACTAGCGGGGGCGAACACCGGGGAGCTGTTTTTT,CASSKGLAGANTGELFF
TRBV27,TRBD1,TRBJ2-7,once,TGTGCCAGCAGTCCCTCTACAGGGGCTGTTGACGAGCAGTACTTC,CASSPSTGAVDEQYF
TRBV4-3,TRBD2,TRBJ2-1,.,TGCGCCAGCAGCCAAGATGTTACTAGCGGGTCCAATGAGCAGTTCTTC,CASSQDVTSGSNEQFF
TRBV6-5,.,TRBJ2-7,.,TGTGCCAGCAGTTATGGCTTGTACTACGAGCAGTACTTC,CASSYGLYYEQYF
TRBV7-3,.,TRBJ2-1,.,TGTGCCAGCAGCTCCGCGGGCGTCTCCTACAATGAGCAGTTCTTC,CASSSAGVSYNEQFF
TRBV7-6,TRBD2,TRBJ2-7,once,TGTGCCAGCAGCTTAGTGGGCGGGAGGGCCGGGTACGAGCAGTACTTC,CASSLVGGRAGYEQYF
TRBV9,.,TRBJ2-5,.,TGTGCCAGCAGCGTAGTGGGGACACAAGAGACCCAGTACTTC,CASSVVGTQETQYF
TRBV6-1,.,TRBJ1-2,.,TGTGCCAGCAGTGGGGGGTTCGGCAGGGTTTATGGCTACACCTTC,CASSGGFGRVYGYTF
TRBV9,.,TRBJ2-7,.,TGTGCCAGCAGCACTCGACTAGTTTCCTACGAGCAGTACTTC,CASSTRLVSYEQYF
TRBV9,TRBD2,TRBJ2-7,once,TGTGCCAGCAGCGAGCGGCTAGCGGGCCCCGGTGAGCAGTACTTC,CASSERLAGPGEQYF
TRBV5-6,.,TRBJ1-2,.,TGTGCCAGCAGCTCCTCGGGACGGCACTATGGCTACACCTTC,CASSSSGRHYGYTF
TRBV30,TRBD1,TRBJ2-7,.,TGTGCCTGGAGTGTCTTGCCAGGGGGCTCCTACGAGCAGTACTTC,CAWSVLPGGSYEQYF
TRBV2,TRBD1,TRBJ2-5,.,TGTGCCAGCAGGGAGGCAGGGGGCCAAGAGACCCAGTACTTC,CASREAGGQETQYF
TRBV19,.,TRBJ1-1,.,TGTGCCAGTAGCGACACCCCAATGAACACTGAAGCTTTCTTT,CASSDTPMNTEAFF
TRBV27,.,TRBJ2-1,.,TGTGCCAGCAGTGCGCAGACAGGGAGGAATGAGCAGTTCTTC,CASSAQTGRNEQFF
TRBV7-9,.,TRBJ2-1,.,TGTGCCAGCAGCTTAGCACAGGGTACCTACAATGAGCAGTTCTTC,CASSLAQGTYNEQFF
TRBV2,TRBD1,TRBJ1-2,.,TGTGCCAGCGGGATCCTCGGACAGGGCACTGGCTACACCTTC,CASGILGQGTGYTF
TRBV5-6,TRBD1,TRBJ2-7,.,TGTGCCAGCCAAAAGACAGGGGGCTACGAGCAGTACTTC,CASQKTGGYEQYF
TRBV6-5,.,TRBJ1-2,.,TGTGCCAGCAGTTACTCGAGTCAGGGGACCCCTTATGGCTACACCTTC,CASSYSSQGTPYGYTF
TRBV9,.,TRBJ2-1,once,TGTGCCAGCAGCGTAGATGCTAGCATCGATGAGCAGTTCTTC,CASSVDASIDEQFF
TRBV28,.,TRBJ2-7,.,TGTGCCAGCAGACTCTCAGAAGGCTACGAGCAGTACTTC,CASRLSEGYEQYF
TRBV28,TRBD1,TRBJ1-5,.,TGTGCCAGCAGTTTTGAGGGACAGGGTGAGAATCAGCCCCAGCATTTT,CASSFEGQGENQPQHF
TRBV29-1,TRBD2,TRBJ2-1,.,TGCAGCATTTACGGCGGGAGCTTCAACAATGAGCAGTTCTTC,CSIYGGSFNNEQFF
TRBV19,TRBD1,TRBJ1-2,.,TGTGCCAGTGGGCCCGGGGACAGGTCTGATGGCTACACCTTC,CASGPGDRSDGYTF
TRBV5-6,TRBD1,TRBJ1-5,.,TGTGCCAGCAGCTCCAGGACAGGGGTCCAGCATTTT,CASSSRTGVQHF
TRBV28,TRBD1,TRBJ1-5,.,TGTGCCAGCAGTTCGGTCTTCTTGGACAGGGGTGGCAATCAGCCCCAGCATTTT,CASSSVFLDRGGNQPQHF
TRBV27,TRBD2,TRBJ2-3,.,TGTGCCAGCAGCTTCTTGCGGGAGAGCACAGATACGCAGTATTTT,CASSFLRESTDTQYF
TRBV4-1,.,TRBJ2-7,.,TGCGCCAGCAGCTTTGGACGGTACTACGAGCAGTACTTC,CASSFGRYYEQYF
TRBV11-2,.,TRBJ2-5,.,TGTGCCAGCAGCTTAGATTCGGGTGGGGAGACCCAGTACTTC,CASSLDSGGETQYF
TRBV5-1,.,TRBJ2-3,.,TGCGCCAGCAGCTCGGACCATAGCCCCCCCGATACGCAGTATTTT,CASSSDHSPPDTQYF